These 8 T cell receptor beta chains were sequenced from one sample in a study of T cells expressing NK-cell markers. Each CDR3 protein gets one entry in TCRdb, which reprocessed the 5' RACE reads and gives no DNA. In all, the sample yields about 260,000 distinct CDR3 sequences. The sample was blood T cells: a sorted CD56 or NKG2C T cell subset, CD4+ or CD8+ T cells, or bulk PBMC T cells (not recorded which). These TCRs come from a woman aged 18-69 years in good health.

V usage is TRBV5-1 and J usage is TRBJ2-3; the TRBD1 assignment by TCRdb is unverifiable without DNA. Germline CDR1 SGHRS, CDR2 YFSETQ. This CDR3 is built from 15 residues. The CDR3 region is CASSLVGSRLDTQYF.

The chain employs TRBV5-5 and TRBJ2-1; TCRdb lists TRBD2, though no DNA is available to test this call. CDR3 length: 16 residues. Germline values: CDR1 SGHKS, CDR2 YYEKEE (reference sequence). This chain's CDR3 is CASSSTGGTSGTQEFF.

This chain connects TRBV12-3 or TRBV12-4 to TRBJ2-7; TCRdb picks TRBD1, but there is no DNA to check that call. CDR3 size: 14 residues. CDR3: CASSLASGAYEQYF.

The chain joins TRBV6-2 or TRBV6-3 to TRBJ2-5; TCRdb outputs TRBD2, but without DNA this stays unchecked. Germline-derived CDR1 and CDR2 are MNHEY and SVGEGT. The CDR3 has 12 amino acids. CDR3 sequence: CASSTAGETQYF.

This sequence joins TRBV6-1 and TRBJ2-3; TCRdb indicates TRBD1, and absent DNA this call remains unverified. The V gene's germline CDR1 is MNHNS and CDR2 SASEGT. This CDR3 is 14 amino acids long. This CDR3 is CASRTGPAPGTQYF.

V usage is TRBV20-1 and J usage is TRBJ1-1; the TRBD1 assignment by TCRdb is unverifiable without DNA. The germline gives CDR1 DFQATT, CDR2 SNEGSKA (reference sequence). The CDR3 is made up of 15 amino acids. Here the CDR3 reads CSASSTAGENTEAFF.

The CDR3 spells CATSRGLIAGGLRADTQYF. V gene TRBV15 combines with J gene TRBJ2-3; TCRdb gives TRBD2 as the D gene, but with no DNA this cannot be confirmed. The CDR3 spans 19 residues. From germline, CDR1 is LNHNV and CDR2 YYDKDF (reference sequence). The complete variable domain, with remaining parts taken from reference TRBV15 and TRBJ2-3, reads DAMVIQNPRYQVTQFGKPVTLSCSQTLNHNVMYWYQQKSSQAPKLLFHYYDKDFNNEADTPDNFQSRRPNTSFCFLDIRSPGLGDTAMYLCATSRGLIAGGLRADTQYFGPGTRLTVL.

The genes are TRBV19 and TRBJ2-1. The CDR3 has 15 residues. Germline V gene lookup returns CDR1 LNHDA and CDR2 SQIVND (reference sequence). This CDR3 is CASSTRPDGYNEQFF.